The clone carrying this T cell receptor beta chain was detected once. Its antigen is not identified. The data are from a study of memory CD4+ T cells and cytomegalovirus serostatus. The sort gate was single viable CD3+CD4+CD8-CD45RO+ cells for memory CD4+ T cells. Positive selection with CD4 microbeads enriched total CD4+ T cells. Clones were sequenced by immunoSEQ multiplex PCR, and TCRdb holds only the in-frame ones, with some missing. Among around 40,000 clones listed, around 78% were seen once. The V gene's germline CDR1 is SGHRS and CDR2 YFSETQ. CDR3 length equals 16 residues. The V gene lost 3 bases and the J gene lost 1 base, with 15 bases spanning the gap. Points from the study as a whole: A US-trained random forest predicted CMV serostatus with median AUC around 0.91.

Material: memory CD4+ T cells from blood. J is TRBJ2-3 and V is TRBV5-1; D gene uncertain. The source of this sequence is an adult in good health and CMV-seronegative. CDR3 in amino acids: CASSWAGSRGTDTQYF. CDR3 DNA: TGCGCCAGCAGCTGGGCCGGCTCCAGAGGCACAGATACGCAGTATTTT. Full variable domain (outside the CDR3, taken from reference TRBV5-1 and TRBJ2-3): KAGVTQTPRYLIKTRGQQVTLSCSPISGHRSVSWYQQTPGQGLQFLFEYFSETQRNKGNFPGRFSGRQFSNSRSEMNVSTLELGDSALYLCASSWAGSRGTDTQYFGPGTRLTVL.